Below, 16 T cell receptor beta chains from the same sample are listed, as sequenced in a study of control samples from healthy donors and cancer patients. Produced via immunoSEQ multiplex PCR; TCRdb's table is partial and in-frame only. The sample gives some 120,000 clones, 85% to 90% of which show up once; about 2.1% is in the top ten. Sequences were obtained from blood. The receptors were sampled from a woman aged 70-85 years in good health.

The chain combines TRBV4-1 with TRBJ2-2; D is possibly TRBD1 (6 bases). Trimming cost V 3 bases and J 3 bases, with 11 bases left between them. There are 15 residues in the CDR3. CDR1 MGHRA and CDR2 YSYEKL come from the germline V gene. The DNA of the CDR3 is TGCGCCAGCAGCCACGGGGCAGGGGACACCGGGGAGCTGTTTTTT. Translated, it gives CASSHGAGDTGELFF.

For the CDR3, the DNA is TGCGCCAGCAGCTCCCTGTTGGTGGGGACAGATACGCAGTATTTT. It encodes CASSSLLVGTDTQYF. The V and J genes are TRBV5-1 and TRBJ2-3, with unresolved D. Trimming removed 3 bases from V and 3 bases from J, with 14 bases in between. The CDR3 runs 15 residues. Germline V gives CDR1 SGHRS, CDR2 YFSETQ.

The CDR3 bases are TGTGCCAGCAGCGCCCGTGGAGAGGGGGCACGGAACACTGAAGCTTTCTTT. Protein sequence: CASSARGEGARNTEAFF. The chain joins TRBV9 to TRBJ1-1; 7 bases are a match to TRBD1. J was trimmed by 1 base and V by 3 bases; bases with no gene match: 12. Germline V gives CDR1 SGDLS, CDR2 YYNGEE. This CDR3 is 17 amino acids long.

J is TRBJ1-6 and V is TRBV27, with D maybe TRBD1 (5 bases). The CDR3 loop spans 14 amino acids. The germline V gene encodes CDR1 MNHEY and CDR2 SMNVEV (reference sequence). V gave up 6 bases and J gave up 7 bases, with 13 bases separating them. The CDR3 DNA reads TGTGCCAGCAGGAACGGAGGGGAAAATTCACCCCTCCACTTT. Translating gives CASRNGGENSPLHF.

This chain joins TRBV27 and TRBJ1-2; D is possibly TRBD1 (6 bases). This CDR3 has 16 amino acids. The V end was cut by 6 bases, the J end by 1 base, with 18 bases between. The germline gives CDR1 MNHEY, CDR2 SMNVEV (reference sequence). The CDR3 loop is CASRQPISGHNYGYTF. The CDR3, as DNA: TGTGCCAGCAGGCAACCTATTTCGGGACATAACTATGGCTACACCTTC.

Regarding this clone: This sample also contains other DNA sequences that code for the same CDR3. The chain joins TRBV18 to TRBJ1-1; D not certain. The CDR3 extends over 14 amino acids. Germline CDR1 is KGHSH and CDR2 is LQKENI. V was pared by 1 base and J by 0 bases, with 6 bases between. The CDR3 loop is CASSPLGVNTEAFF. The CDR3 coding sequence is TGTGCCAGCTCACCACTCGGGGTGAACACTGAAGCTTTCTTT.

This chain joins TRBV6-6 and TRBJ1-1; D ambiguous. V was shortened by 10 bases and J by 5 bases, with 17 bases between the two germline ends. The CDR3 covers 13 residues. Germline V gene lookup returns CDR1 MNHNY and CDR2 SVGAGI (reference sequence). This CDR3 is CATNRDEQTEAFF. CDR3 coding DNA: TGTGCCACAAACAGAGATGAACAAACTGAAGCTTTCTTT.

This sequence joins TRBV10-3 and TRBJ2-7, with 8 bases matching TRBD1. Losses at the gene ends were 0 bases for V and 2 bases for J; bases not matched to a gene: 21. The CDR3 is made up of 21 amino acids. Germline V gene data show CDR1 as ENHRY and CDR2 as SYGVKD. The CDR3 protein is CAISESSGYGQGSKDPYEQYF. CDR3 DNA: TGTGCCATCAGTGAGTCCTCGGGGTATGGACAGGGTAGTAAGGATCCCTACGAGCAGTACTTC.

The chain couples TRBV9 to TRBJ1-3; 7 bases are shared with TRBD1. The CDR3 is 14 residues long. Losses at the gene ends were 3 bases for V and 1 base for J; bases not matched to a gene: 1. CDR1 and CDR2 (germline): SGDLS, YYNGEE. CDR3 in DNA: TGTGCCAGCAGCGGGACAGGTTCTGGAAACACCATATATTTT. Protein: CASSGTGSGNTIYF.

The chain carries TRBV5-1 and TRBJ1-1; TRBD1 matches 7 bases. Germline V gene data show CDR1 as SGHRS and CDR2 as YFSETQ. The CDR3 sequence is 14 residues long. V trimming: 4 bases; J trimming: 4 bases; junction bases outside the gene matches: 7. The CDR3 protein is CASSGQGELTEAFF. CDR3 DNA: TGCGCCAGCAGCGGCCAGGGGGAGCTCACTGAAGCTTTCTTT. Complete variable domain (other parts from reference TRBV5-1 and TRBJ1-1): KAGVTQTPRYLIKTRGQQVTLSCSPISGHRSVSWYQQTPGQGLQFLFEYFSETQRNKGNFPGRFSGRQFSNSRSEMNVSTLELGDSALYLCASSGQGELTEAFFGQGTRLTVV.

This chain connects TRBV7-3 to TRBJ2-1; 11 bases agree with TRBD2. Germline lookup yields CDR1 SGHTA and CDR2 FQGTGA. The CDR3 is 16 amino acids. Trimming at V came to 5 bases and at J to 5 bases, leaving 8 bases not matched to a gene. The chain's CDR3 is CASSLRGTSGHNEQFF. CDR3 bases: TGTGCCAGCAGCCTAAGAGGGACTAGCGGACACAATGAGCAGTTCTTC.

V is TRBV2 and J is TRBJ1-6; D perhaps matches TRBD1 (5 bases). The V end lost 4 bases, the J end lost 6 bases, and 13 bases lay between the germline ends. Germline-derived CDR1 and CDR2 are SNHLY and FYNNEI. The CDR3 contains 15 residues. DNA of the CDR3: TGTGCCAGCAGTGTTGTAGGGAGGGGTAATTCACCCCTCCACTTT. This sequence encodes CASSVVGRGNSPLHF.

V usage is TRBV13 and J usage is TRBJ2-1; 8 bases fit TRBD2. J lost 0 bases, V lost 7 bases, and 8 bases had no gene match. Per germline, CDR1 PRHDT and CDR2 FYEKMQ (reference sequence). The CDR3 extends over 16 amino acids. CDR3 in amino acids: CASKVAGPSSYNEQFF. For the CDR3, the DNA is TGTGCCAGCAAGGTAGCGGGGCCGAGCTCCTACAATGAGCAGTTCTTC.

The CDR3 spells CASSLRVGREGTEAFF. CDR3 sequence (DNA): TGTGCCAGCAGCTTGAGGGTAGGGAGGGAGGGCACTGAAGCTTTCTTT. This chain links TRBV5-4 with TRBJ1-1; no clear D gene. The CDR3 has 16 amino acids. CDR1 and CDR2 from the germline V gene are SGHNT and YYREEE (reference sequence). Trimming removed 1 base at V and 4 bases at J, with 17 bases between.

CDR3: CASGNRREGNEQFF. The CDR3 DNA is TGTGCCAGCGGGAATAGGCGGGAGGGCAATGAGCAGTTCTTC. The rearrangement links TRBV6-5 to TRBJ2-1; 9 bases are a match to TRBD2. The CDR3 is 14 residues long. J was trimmed by 6 bases and V by 8 bases; bases with no gene match: 8. CDR1 and CDR2 from the germline V gene are MNHEY and SVGAGI.

The genes are TRBV6-1 and TRBJ1-5; tentative D call: TRBD1 (5 bases). Germline CDR1 is MNHNS and CDR2 is SASEGT. Trimming shortened V by 4 bases and J by 1 base, and 14 bases separated the two germline ends. The CDR3 loop spans 16 amino acids. CDR3 coding DNA: TGTGCCAGCAGTGGAGGGGCCGATTTGAGCAATCAGCCCCAGCATTTT. This sequence encodes CASSGGADLSNQPQHF.